The 19 T cell receptor beta chains in this list originate from one sample, sequenced in a study of response to subunit inactivated influenza vaccine listed by TCRdb under 2018. Library prep was done by RT-PCR. These reads were obtained on an Illumina HiSeq 2500. The public reads were quality trimmed at Q25 with fastp and then assembled into clones with MiXCR by TCRdb, keeping productive beta chains. For every CDR3 protein sequence, its rows merge into one entry that carries the most common genes and DNA. Across this sample there are about 700,000 distinct CDR3 sequences, with approximately 14% seen only once. The ten largest account for more than 9% of the sample. The starting material was PBMCs from blood, obtained 11 to 12 days after vaccination. The receptors stem from a man in his fifties who received an inactivated influenza vaccine. Donor details come from another sample of the same person, matched by shared clones.

The chain links TRBV7-7 to TRBJ2-5; no reliable D call. The CDR3 consists of 14 residues. Germline values: CDR1 SSHAT, CDR2 FNYEAQ (reference sequence). Deletions cut 5 bases from V and 4 bases from J, with 14 bases between. In DNA, the CDR3 is TGTGCCAGCAGCGATCCGGGCTTTTCAGAGACCCAGTACTTC. It translates to CASSDPGFSETQYF.

This clonotype was observed a handful of times. The gene calls are TRBV6-5 and TRBJ2-7; D may be TRBD1 (6 bases). Deletions cut 7 bases from V and 2 bases from J, with 9 bases between. The germline V gene encodes CDR1 MNHEY and CDR2 SVGAGI. This CDR3 region has 12 residues. CDR3 DNA: TGTGCCAGCATAGGGGACACCTACGAGCAGTACTTC. Its protein product is CASIGDTYEQYF.

The CDR3 reads CASSLVGLAGVWNIQYF. Here the CDR3 DNA reads TGTGCCAGCAGCTTAGTAGGACTAGCGGGAGTGTGGAACATTCAGTACTTC. This chain connects TRBV7-9 to TRBJ2-4, with 13 bases lining up with TRBD2. V was pared by 1 base and J by 7 bases, with 7 bases of the junction left unmatched. Germline V gene sequence: CDR1 SEHNR, CDR2 FQNEAQ (reference sequence). The CDR3 contains 17 residues. Full variable domain (missing parts from reference TRBV7-9 and TRBJ2-4): DTGVSQNPRHKITKRGQNVTFRCDPISEHNRLYWYRQTLGQGPEFLTYFQNEAQLEKSRLLSDRFSAERPKGSFSTLEIQRTEQGDSAMYLCASSLVGLAGVWNIQYFGAGTRLSVL.

This clonotype was detected only a few times. V gene TRBV7-9 combines with J gene TRBJ2-5; TRBD2 aligns across 7 bases. V was pared by 2 bases and J by 0 bases, with 6 bases of the junction left unmatched. Germline CDR1 reads SEHNR; CDR2 reads FQNEAQ (reference sequence). The CDR3 has 16 residues. The CDR3, as DNA: TGTGCCAGCAGCTTACTTGGCGGGGGTCACCAAGAGACCCAGTACTTC. Amino acids: CASSLLGGGHQETQYF.

V is TRBV28 and J is TRBJ2-1; 7 bases are shared with TRBD2. The trim removed 3 bases at V and 3 bases at J, leaving 5 bases unmatched. This CDR3 region has 15 residues. Germline values: CDR1 MDHEN, CDR2 SYDVKM. As DNA, the CDR3 is TGTGCCAGCAGTTTGAGCGGGATCCTCTACAATGAGCAGTTCTTC. This sequence encodes CASSLSGILYNEQFF.

This rearrangement joins TRBV5-1 to TRBJ2-1, with 10 bases fitting TRBD2. The germline V gene has CDR1 SGHRS and CDR2 YFSETQ. The CDR3 is made up of 19 amino acids. Unmatched junction bases numbered 14, after V lost 4 bases and J lost 1 base. CDR3 sequence: CASSPGAAGGINSYNEQFF. Written as DNA, the CDR3 is TGCGCCAGCAGCCCCGGGGCAGCGGGGGGGATTAATTCCTACAATGAGCAGTTCTTC.

DNA for the CDR3: TGCGCCAGCAGCCCCGGACAGGGGTTGGGTTCACCCCTCCACTTT. It specifies CASSPGQGLGSPLHF. This chain uses TRBV5-1 with TRBJ1-6; TRBD1 agrees at 9 bases. Germline trimming cut 4 bases from V and 9 bases from J; bases unmatched to any gene: 8. The CDR3 covers 15 residues. Per the germline V gene, CDR1 is SGHRS and CDR2 is YFSETQ.

The gene calls are TRBV6-1 and TRBJ1-6, with D perhaps matching TRBD1 (6 bases). V was pared by 10 bases and J by 4 bases, with 11 bases between. Germline CDR1 is MNHNS and CDR2 is SASEGT. The CDR3 covers 13 residues. Here the CDR3 reads CATGQSYNSPLHF. CDR3 bases: TGTGCCACCGGACAGTCTTATAATTCACCCCTCCACTTT.

The chain has TRBV19 and TRBJ2-5; no reliable D call. The CDR3 extends over 14 amino acids. Germline assignment: CDR1 LNHDA and CDR2 SQIVND (reference sequence). Deletions cut 3 bases from V and 1 base from J, with 9 bases between. As DNA, the CDR3 is TGTGCCAGTAGTATTTCAGCGTCCCAAGAGACCCAGTACTTC. As protein: CASSISASQETQYF.

The V call is TRBV28, the J call TRBJ2-4; 7 bases align to TRBD1. From germline, CDR1 is MDHEN and CDR2 SYDVKM. V shed 6 bases and J 1 base; nucleotides not matched to a gene: 9. The CDR3 is 16 residues long. This chain's CDR3 is CASRRQTQGAKNIQYF. The CDR3 region has the DNA TGTGCCAGCAGACGACAAACACAGGGGGCCAAAAACATTCAGTACTTC. The full variable domain, completed using reference TRBV28 and TRBJ2-4, is DVKVTQSSRYLVKRTGEKVFLECVQDMDHENMFWYRQDPGLGLRLIYFSYDVKMKEKGDIPEGYSVSREKKERFSLILESASTNQTSMYLCASRRQTQGAKNIQYFGAGTRLSVL.

This clonotype was recorded at least ten times. V usage is TRBV27 and J usage is TRBJ1-1; no clear D gene. The ends were cut back, 3 bases at V and 2 bases at J, with 13 bases in the middle. Germline CDR1 MNHEY, CDR2 SMNVEV (reference sequence). There are 15 residues in the CDR3. Here the CDR3 reads CASSLSGTANTEAFF. Here the CDR3 DNA reads TGTGCCAGCAGTTTGTCCGGCACAGCCAACACTGAAGCTTTCTTT.

The chain links TRBV29-1 to TRBJ1-2; the D gene is possibly TRBD1 (6 bases). This CDR3 has 12 residues. The germline V gene has CDR1 SQVTM and CDR2 ANQGSEA. Trimming took off 7 bases at V and 5 bases at J, with 14 bases between the two ends. CDR3 bases: TGCAGCGACGGGACACAGCCTTATGGCTACACCTTC. Its translation is CSDGTQPYGYTF.

In its sample, this clonotype was seen a few times. The genes are TRBV12-3 or TRBV12-4 and TRBJ1-3; 9 bases fit TRBD1. CDR3 length: 14 residues. The trim removed 5 bases at V and 7 bases at J, leaving 6 bases unmatched. Here the CDR3 reads CASSGTGRWNTIYF. The CDR3 bases are TGTGCCAGCAGTGGGACAGGGAGATGGAACACCATATATTTT.

The CDR3 here is CSALRTGELFF. CDR3 nucleotides: TGCAGCGCTCTAAGAACAGGGGAGCTGTTTTTT. This chain links TRBV29-1 with TRBJ1-4; D remains unclear. TRBJ2-2 matches the DNA end more closely, so the J call is doubtful. This CDR3 is built from 11 residues. Germline values: CDR1 SQVTM, CDR2 ANQGSEA.

The chain uses TRBV25-1 and TRBJ2-4; either TRBD1 or TRBD2 may supply D (5 bases each). CDR1 and CDR2 (germline): MGHDK, SYGVNS. The CDR3 spans 15 residues. The V gene lost 8 bases and the J gene lost 2 bases, with 16 bases spanning the gap. CDR3 nucleotide sequence: TGTGCCAGCTCCCTGGGGACGGGAACCAAAAACATTCAGTACTTC. This codes for CASSLGTGTKNIQYF.

The genes are TRBV24-1 and TRBJ2-3; perhaps D is TRBD1 or TRBD2 (5 bases each). The CDR3 runs 15 residues. Germline assignment: CDR1 KGHDR and CDR2 SFDVKD. Trimming shortened V by 3 bases and J by 4 bases, and 13 bases separated the two germline ends. The CDR3 DNA sequence: TGTGCCACCAGTGATGGGGGAGTCGGGGCAGATACGCAGTATTTT. Its translation: CATSDGGVGADTQYF.

CDR3 sequence (DNA): TGTGCCAGCACCCGGGGATCCTACGAGCAGTACTTC. It translates to CASTRGSYEQYF. The chain links TRBV25-1 to TRBJ2-7; TRBD2 is a possible D gene (5 bases). This CDR3 spans 12 amino acids. The germline V gene encodes CDR1 MGHDK and CDR2 SYGVNS. With 7 bases removed from V and 1 base from J, the gap between germline ends came to 8 bases.

This clonotype was seen more than once but under ten times. The rearrangement uses TRBV9 and TRBJ2-1, with 7 bases identical to TRBD2. With 2 bases clipped from V and 10 bases from J, the junction kept 9 bases outside the gene matches. Germline lookup yields CDR1 SGDLS and CDR2 YYNGEE. The CDR3 extends over 14 amino acids. CDR3 DNA sequence: TGTGCCAGCAGCGTGGGAGGGGCCCGAAGCGAGCAGTTCTTC. Translating it yields CASSVGGARSEQFF.

The chain joins TRBV2 to TRBJ2-7; 9 nucleotides match TRBD2. Unmatched junction bases numbered 18, after V lost 6 bases and J lost 0 bases. CDR1 is SNHLY, CDR2 FYNNEI, per germline. This CDR3 has 19 amino acids. The CDR3 DNA reads TGTGCCAGCAGGGACTTGAGTAGCGGGAGAAGTTCGGTCTCCTACGAGCAGTACTTC. Protein product: CASRDLSSGRSSVSYEQYF.